This T cell receptor (beta chain) appears in the sequencing data of a study of cytomegalovirus exposure and HLA in healthy donors. Whole-study context: Earlier, fewer than 140 million unique TCR beta sequences were recovered from around 190 million T cells by an analysis. Counted in an early data release were tens of millions of unique TCRs from HLA-typed donors. Study results and caveats: A later analysis, which compared TCR beta chains of equal frequency, found the HLA-associated ones more clonally expanded. Immune exposure information available was restricted to CMV serostatus.

As to this clone: Antigen specificity is unknown.

This PCR relied on a set of 60 Vbeta primers and 13 Jbeta primers. Sequenced by immunoSEQ multiplex PCR; TCRdb stores in-frame clones only, minus some. The data hold 150,000 or so clones, with around 78% observed a single time. V shed 5 bases and J 1 base; nucleotides not matched to a gene: 6. The germline V gene has CDR1 SGHNT and CDR2 YENEEA. This CDR3 region has 15 residues. The chain recombines TRBV11-3 with TRBJ1-1, with TRBD1 matching over 8 bases. The sample consisted of PBMCs. The receptor's source is a woman in her 50s in good health and CMV-seropositive. CDR3 bases: TGTGCCAGCAGCGTTATCGGACAGGGGAACACTGAAGCTTTCTTT. Amino acids: CASSVIGQGNTEAFF.